Following are 8 T cell receptor beta chains from one sample sequenced in a study of blood T cell repertoires in COVID-19. Data came from immunoSEQ multiplex PCR; TCRdb stores just in-frame clones and leaves some out. The sample lists a few hundred thousand clones; 90% were seen once. Sequenced material: peripheral blood. The source is a woman in her 40s with acute or convalescent COVID-19.

The chain couples TRBV9 to TRBJ2-1, with 13 bases fitting TRBD2. The CDR3 sequence is 18 residues long. Germline CDR1 reads SGDLS; CDR2 reads YYNGEE. V shed 4 bases, J shed 0 bases, and the junction held 7 bases outside the gene matches. The CDR3 DNA is TGTGCCAGCAGCTCCACTAGCGGGGGGGGGAGCTCCTACAATGAGCAGTTCTTC. Its protein is CASSSTSGGGSSYNEQFF.

The rearrangement links TRBV7-6 to TRBJ2-3, with D possibly matching TRBD1 (6 bases). V lost 6 bases, J lost 3 bases, and 16 bases lay in between. Germline CDR1 and CDR2: SGHVS and FNYEAQ. This CDR3 is built from 15 residues. The CDR3 bases are TGTGCCAGCAGACCTCCAGGGGTGCGGACAGATACGCAGTATTTT. Translation: CASRPPGVRTDTQYF.

V usage is TRBV2 and J usage is TRBJ2-5, with D possibly being TRBD2 (5 bases). The CDR3 contains 12 residues. Trimming stripped 7 bases from V and 5 bases from J, with 11 bases between. Germline V lookup: CDR1 SNHLY, CDR2 FYNNEI. The CDR3 region is CASTFRGETQYF. The CDR3 DNA follows: TGTGCCAGCACCTTCAGAGGGGAGACCCAGTACTTC.

The chain has TRBV19 and TRBJ1-6; D uncertain. The length of the CDR3 is 13 residues. The germline gives CDR1 LNHDA, CDR2 SQIVND (reference sequence). Between the trimmed V and J ends, which lost 5 bases and 10 bases, there was a span of 12 bases. The CDR3 nucleotides are TGTGCCAGTAGTGTATCCCGGAGCTCACCCCTCCACTTT. The encoded protein is CASSVSRSSPLHF.

Remarks on this clone: Other DNA sequences within the sample encode an identical CDR3. The chain combines TRBV9 with TRBJ2-2; D is possibly TRBD2 (5 bases). The length of the CDR3 is 15 residues. V was shortened by 0 bases and J by 2 bases, with 8 bases between the two germline ends. The germline gives CDR1 SGDLS, CDR2 YYNGEE. DNA of the CDR3: TGTGCCAGCAGCGTAGGAGGGTCAAACACCGGGGAGCTGTTTTTT. Protein sequence: CASSVGGSNTGELFF.

The chain has TRBV5-1 and TRBJ2-2; D gene ambiguous. CDR3 length equals 14 residues. From germline, CDR1 is SGHRS and CDR2 YFSETQ. Trimming left V 0 bases short and J 7 bases short, with 10 bases between. CDR3 nucleotides: TGCGCCAGCAGCTTGGAAAGCGAGGTCGGGGAGCTGTTTTTT. Residues: CASSLESEVGELFF.

The V gene is TRBV11-2, the J gene TRBJ1-3; no firm D call. The CDR3 has 16 amino acids. V was cut by 2 bases and J by 0 bases, with 11 bases left in between. Germline V gives CDR1 SGHAT, CDR2 FQNNGV. This chain's CDR3 is CASSLPPQYSGNTIYF. CDR3 nucleotide sequence: TGTGCCAGCAGCTTACCCCCACAGTACTCTGGAAACACCATATATTTT. Full variable domain (outside the CDR3, taken from reference TRBV11-2 and TRBJ1-3): EAGVAQSPRYKIIEKRQSVAFWCNPISGHATLYWYQQILGQGPKLLIQFQNNGVVDDSQLPKDRFSAERLKGVDSTLKIQPAKLEDSAVYLCASSLPPQYSGNTIYFGEGSWLTVV.

The rearrangement uses TRBV30 and TRBJ2-6; a weak D match, TRBD1 (6 bases). The CDR3 contains 17 residues. Between the trimmed V and J ends, which lost 5 bases and 2 bases, there was a span of 19 bases. Germline V lookup: CDR1 GTSNPN, CDR2 SVGIG (reference sequence). The CDR3 nucleotides read TGTGCCTGGTCGGGCCAGGGGCGGTTTCCTGGGGCCAACGTCCTGACTTTC. Protein product: CAWSGQGRFPGANVLTF. Looking up the rest from reference TRBV30 and TRBJ2-6 gives the full variable domain: SQTIHQWPATLVQPVGSPLSLECTVEGTSNPNLYWYRQAAGRGLQLLFYSVGIGQISSEVPQNLSASRPQDRQFILSSKKLLLSDSGFYLCAWSGQGRFPGANVLTFGAGSRLTVL.